The source of this T cell receptor beta chain is a study of shared clonotypes between healthy human individuals. About the study: Plates per donor: three CD4 naive, three CD4 memory, two CD8 naive, one CD8 memory.

The CDR3 has 13 residues. Germline V gene lookup returns CDR1 MNHNS and CDR2 SASEGT. The V gene lost 0 bases and the J gene lost 10 bases, with 10 bases spanning the gap. Clones were read by immunoSEQ multiplex PCR, and TCRdb kept only the in-frame ones, dropping some. This sample yields 550,000 to 650,000 clones, of which 95% to 97% are seen a single time; 0.11% belongs to the top ten. Naivety among CD8 cells was defined by CD45RO negativity and positive CCR7 selection, thereby excluding terminally differentiated effector memory CD45RA+ cells. The chain links TRBV6-1 to TRBJ1-5; D may be TRBD1 (6 bases). Sequencing was carried out using naive CD8+ T cells sorted from blood. The receptor comes from a woman aged 30 to 39 in good health. The CDR3: CASSEAGTFPQHF. CDR3 nucleotide sequence: TGTGCCAGCAGTGAAGCCGGGACATTTCCCCAGCATTTT.